The 18 T cell receptor beta chains below were found in one sample sequenced in a study of response to subunit inactivated influenza vaccine. TCRdb independently ran MiXCR on the RT-PCR reads; one entry per CDR3 protein. The sample has about half a million distinct CDR3 sequences, about a tenth seen once. This sample comprised PBMCs from blood, obtained 40 to 50 days after vaccination. Receptors were obtained from a man between 45 and 60 years old who received an inactivated influenza vaccine.

Ten or more counts support this clonotype. J is TRBJ2-5 and V is TRBV4-2; D unresolved. CDR3 size: 12 residues. The germline CDR1 and CDR2 sequences are LGHNA and YNFKEQ. Trimming removed 2 bases from V and 5 bases from J, with 6 bases in between. CDR3 sequence: CASSQPGETQYF. Written as DNA, the CDR3 is TGTGCCAGCAGCCAACCCGGGGAGACCCAGTACTTC.

CDR3 region: CASSRTGSEAFF. The DNA of the CDR3 is TGTGCCAGCAGCCGTACAGGGTCTGAAGCTTTCTTT. The chain combines TRBV3-1 with TRBJ1-1, with D perhaps matching TRBD1 (6 bases). Looked up from germline, CDR1 is LGHDT and CDR2 is YNNKEL (reference sequence). CDR3 length equals 12 residues. V was cut by 4 bases and J by 6 bases, with 9 bases left in between.

This clonotype was seen ten or more times. The V and J genes are TRBV4-2 and TRBJ2-5, with D perhaps assigned TRBD1 or TRBD2 (5 bases each). Germline-derived CDR1 and CDR2 are LGHNA and YNFKEQ. V dropped 3 bases and J dropped 5 bases, with 13 bases sitting between them. The CDR3 runs 14 residues. CDR3 DNA sequence: TGTGCCAGCAGCCAGGAGGACACGCAGGAGACCCAGTACTTC. Amino acid sequence: CASSQEDTQETQYF.

The chain uses TRBV7-2 and TRBJ2-3; D remains unclear. CDR3 size: 15 residues. The germline V and J ends were trimmed by 1 base and 4 bases, with 12 bases remaining between them. Germline V gives CDR1 SGHTA, CDR2 FQGNSA. The CDR3 loop is CASSLVPLAPDTQYF. The CDR3 bases are TGTGCCAGCAGCTTAGTGCCTTTAGCCCCAGATACGCAGTATTTT.

The table lists this clonotype with many counts. This chain joins TRBV5-6 and TRBJ2-1, with D hard to call. The CDR3 extends over 12 amino acids. Germline CDR1 is SGHDT and CDR2 is YYEEEE. Trimming pared 4 bases from V and 4 bases from J, leaving 6 bases between. In DNA, the CDR3 is TGTGCCAGCAGCCTGCAGTACAATGAGCAGTTCTTC. Its protein is CASSLQYNEQFF.

There are many counts of this clonotype. The rearrangement uses TRBV12-3 or TRBV12-4 and TRBJ2-5, with 11 nucleotides matching TRBD2. The V gene end was trimmed by 5 bases and the J gene end by 4 bases; junction bases not matched to a gene: 6. The CDR3 contains 15 residues. The CDR3 region is CASSPVAGGLETQYF. CDR3 DNA: TGTGCCAGCAGTCCCGTAGCGGGAGGGCTAGAGACCCAGTACTTC.

The rearrangement joins TRBV5-1 to TRBJ2-3; TRBD1 is a possible D gene (6 bases). Trimming stripped 4 bases from V and 0 bases from J, with 12 bases between. Germline CDR1 reads SGHRS; CDR2 reads YFSETQ. The CDR3 runs to 15 residues. The CDR3 loop is CASSPQGYSTDTQYF. CDR3 nucleotide sequence: TGCGCCAGCAGCCCACAGGGTTACAGCACAGATACGCAGTATTTT. Together with reference TRBV5-1 and TRBJ2-3, the CDR3 gives the full variable domain: KAGVTQTPRYLIKTRGQQVTLSCSPISGHRSVSWYQQTPGQGLQFLFEYFSETQRNKGNFPGRFSGRQFSNSRSEMNVSTLELGDSALYLCASSPQGYSTDTQYFGPGTRLTVL.

Only a few counts were recorded for this clonotype. V and J are TRBV29-1 and TRBJ2-5; D is undetermined. Germline values: CDR1 SQVTM, CDR2 ANQGSEA. CDR3 length equals 16 residues. The V gene lost 5 bases and the J gene lost 0 bases, with 19 bases spanning the gap. CDR3 residues: CSVSRVIGSYQETQYF. The CDR3 bases are TGCAGCGTTAGTCGGGTAATTGGTTCCTACCAAGAGACCCAGTACTTC.

This clonotype was seen only a few times. This rearrangement joins TRBV5-1 to TRBJ1-6; a weak D match, TRBD1 (5 bases). V lost 4 bases and J 8 bases, leaving 16 bases between the germline ends. There are 15 residues in the CDR3. The germline V gene has CDR1 SGHRS and CDR2 YFSETQ. The CDR3 coding sequence is TGCGCCAGCAGCCAAAACGGGGGTTCGGATTCACCCCTCCACTTT. The encoded protein is CASSQNGGSDSPLHF.

The chain carries TRBV20-1 and TRBJ2-7; D remains ambiguous. This CDR3 contains 12 residues. Germline V lookup: CDR1 DFQATT, CDR2 SNEGSKA (reference sequence). Trimming cost V 5 bases and J 0 bases, with 8 bases left between them. The DNA of the CDR3 is TGCAGTGCTCGCCTGGGCTCCTACGAGCAGTACTTC. Amino acids: CSARLGSYEQYF.

This clonotype was recorded at least ten times. The rearrangement uses TRBV5-6 and TRBJ2-5, with D unresolved. Germline CDR1 is SGHDT and CDR2 is YYEEEE. Trimming removed 4 bases at V and 0 bases at J, with 13 bases between. The CDR3 runs 15 residues. In DNA form, the CDR3 reads TGTGCCAGCAGCCGCGTTGCCGCGTACCAAGAGACCCAGTACTTC. This translates into CASSRVAAYQETQYF.

Many counts were recorded for this clonotype. This chain connects TRBV6-5 to TRBJ1-2, with D possibly being TRBD1 (6 bases). The V end lost 6 bases, the J end lost 1 base, and 12 bases lay between the germline ends. The CDR3 is 14 residues long. CDR1 MNHEY and CDR2 SVGAGI come from the germline V gene. CDR3 in DNA: TGTGCCAGCAGCTTAACAGGGAATAACTATGGCTACACCTTC. Its translation is CASSLTGNNYGYTF.

The sample holds a few counts of this clonotype. The chain joins TRBV7-9 to TRBJ1-1, with D unresolved. This CDR3 comprises 11 residues. V gave up 5 bases and J gave up 6 bases, with 7 bases separating them. CDR1 SEHNR and CDR2 FQNEAQ come from the germline V gene (reference sequence). CDR3 nucleotide sequence: TGTGCCAGCAGCCAGTTGGCTGAAGCTTTCTTT. Translating gives CASSQLAEAFF.

V usage is TRBV18 and J usage is TRBJ1-1; D not certain. V dropped 1 base and J dropped 0 bases, with 6 bases sitting between them. Germline CDR1 and CDR2: KGHSH and LQKENI. The CDR3 totals 14 residues. In nucleotides, the CDR3 is TGTGCCAGCTCACCACAGGCCATGAACACTGAAGCTTTCTTT. Protein product: CASSPQAMNTEAFF.

This clonotype has a handful of counts. The chain is built from TRBV7-2 and TRBJ2-7; TRBD2 matches 7 bases. Trimming took 3 bases from V and 3 from J; bases not matched to a gene: 8. Germline CDR1 and CDR2: SGHTA and FQGNSA. The CDR3 spans 15 residues. CDR3 in amino acids: CASSFRPAGYYEQYF. CDR3 bases: TGTGCCAGCAGCTTTCGGCCAGCGGGGTACTACGAGCAGTACTTC. Full variable domain (outside the CDR3, taken from reference TRBV7-2 and TRBJ2-7): GAGVSQSPSNKVTEKGKDVELRCDPISGHTALYWYRQSLGQGLEFLIYFQGNSAPDKSGLPSDRFSAERTGGSVSTLTIQRTQQEDSAVYLCASSFRPAGYYEQYFGPGTRLTVT.

In this sample, this clonotype turned up many times. The gene calls are TRBV20-1 and TRBJ2-7, with D perhaps assigned TRBD1 or TRBD2 (5 bases each). The germline V gene has CDR1 DFQATT and CDR2 SNEGSKA (reference sequence). This CDR3 comprises 12 residues. CDR3 bases: TGCAGCCAGGTCGACAGAGGGTACGAGCAGTACTTC. This translates into CSQVDRGYEQYF.

The gene calls are TRBV9 and TRBJ2-1, with TRBD1 as a possible D gene (6 bases). Germline CDR1 and CDR2: SGDLS and YYNGEE. This CDR3 is 13 amino acids long. V lost 0 bases and J lost 6, with 7 bases in between. The CDR3 DNA is TGTGCCAGCAGCGTAGCCAGGGGCAATGAGCAGTTCTTC. Translation: CASSVARGNEQFF.

This clonotype has just a few counts. An end of the junction differs from the germline gene, which may be a read error. The chain carries TRBV7-6 and TRBJ1-2; the match to TRBD1 covers 8 bases. The germline gives CDR1 SGHVS, CDR2 FNYEAQ. The CDR3 runs to 15 residues. In DNA form, the CDR3 reads TGTGCCAGCAGCTTCGAACCTTCTGACAGGGGAGTCAAGGGATTC. Translated, it gives CASSFEPSDRGVKGF.